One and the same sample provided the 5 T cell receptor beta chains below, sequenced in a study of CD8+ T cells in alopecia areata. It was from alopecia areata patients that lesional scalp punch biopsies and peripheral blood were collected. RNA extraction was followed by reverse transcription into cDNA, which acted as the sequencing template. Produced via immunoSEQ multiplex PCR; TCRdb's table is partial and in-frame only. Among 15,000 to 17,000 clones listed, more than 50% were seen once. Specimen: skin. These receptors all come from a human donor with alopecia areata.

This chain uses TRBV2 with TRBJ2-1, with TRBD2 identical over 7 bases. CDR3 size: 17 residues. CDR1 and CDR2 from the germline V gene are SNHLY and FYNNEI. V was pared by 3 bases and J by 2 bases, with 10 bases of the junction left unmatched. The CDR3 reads CASSDPPPGGTYNEQFF. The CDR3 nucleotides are TGTGCCAGCAGTGACCCCCCTCCGGGAGGAACCTACAATGAGCAGTTCTTC.

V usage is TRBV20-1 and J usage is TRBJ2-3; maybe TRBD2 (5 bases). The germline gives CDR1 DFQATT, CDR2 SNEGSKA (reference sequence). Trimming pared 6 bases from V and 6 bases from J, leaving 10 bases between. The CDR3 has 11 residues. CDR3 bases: TGCAGTGCGCGGGTATTCGATACGCAGTATTTT. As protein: CSARVFDTQYF.

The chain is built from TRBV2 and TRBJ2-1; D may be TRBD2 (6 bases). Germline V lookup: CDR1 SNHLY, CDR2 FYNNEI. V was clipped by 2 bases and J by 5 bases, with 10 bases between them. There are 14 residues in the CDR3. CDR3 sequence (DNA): TGTGCCAGCAGTGAACGGGAGCTGAACAATGAGCAGTTCTTC. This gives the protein CASSERELNNEQFF.

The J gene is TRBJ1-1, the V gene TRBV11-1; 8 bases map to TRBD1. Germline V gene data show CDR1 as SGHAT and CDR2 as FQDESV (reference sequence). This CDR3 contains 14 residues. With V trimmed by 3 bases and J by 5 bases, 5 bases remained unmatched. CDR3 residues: CASSFQGARTEAFF. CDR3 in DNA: TGTGCCAGCAGCTTTCAGGGGGCGAGGACTGAAGCTTTCTTT.

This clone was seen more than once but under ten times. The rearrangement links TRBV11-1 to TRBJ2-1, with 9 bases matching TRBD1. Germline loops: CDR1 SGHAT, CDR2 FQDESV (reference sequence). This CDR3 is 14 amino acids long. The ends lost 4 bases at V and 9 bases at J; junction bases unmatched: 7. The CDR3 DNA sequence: TGTGCCAGCAGCTGGGACAGGGCTGGGGGTGAGCAGTTCTTC. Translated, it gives CASSWDRAGGEQFF.